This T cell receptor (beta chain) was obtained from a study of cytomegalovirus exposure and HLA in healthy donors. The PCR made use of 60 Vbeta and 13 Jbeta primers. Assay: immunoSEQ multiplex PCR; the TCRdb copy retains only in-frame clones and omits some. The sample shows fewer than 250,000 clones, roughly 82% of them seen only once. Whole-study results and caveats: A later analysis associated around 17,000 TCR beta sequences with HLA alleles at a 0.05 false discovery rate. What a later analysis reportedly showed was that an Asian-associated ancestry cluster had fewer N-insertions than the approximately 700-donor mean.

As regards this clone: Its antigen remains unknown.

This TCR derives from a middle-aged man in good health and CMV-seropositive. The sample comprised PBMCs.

As DNA, the CDR3 is TGTGCCAGCACCTCACAGGGAAACTATGGCTACACCTTC. As protein: CASTSQGNYGYTF. The chain is built from TRBV27 and TRBJ1-2; D is possibly TRBD1 (6 bases). Trimming pared 7 bases from V and 2 bases from J, leaving 11 bases between. This CDR3 is 13 amino acids long. The germline V gene has CDR1 MNHEY and CDR2 SMNVEV (reference sequence).